This TCR beta chain comes out of a study of cytomegalovirus exposure and HLA in healthy donors (dated by TCRdb to 2017 to 2019). For the wider study: In an earlier analysis of 550 to 750 of the donors, around 290 Gb of sequence data and 120 million or so unique TCR beta sequences from about 190 million T cells were reported. An early release covering roughly 580 HLA-typed donors comprised roughly 300 gigabases of sequencing data and tens of millions of unique TCR sequences. The genetic ancestry cluster associated with self-reported Caucasian donors included about four fifths of the roughly 400 genotyped donors. The aim of the study was to test whether cataloging public T cell receptors could identify signatures of past pathogen exposure. The T cell repertoires of 666 subjects were profiled by immunosequencing and related to cytomegalovirus serostatus. In addition to the first cohort of approximately 650 subjects, a separate validation cohort of some 120 different subjects was used. High-throughput TCR immunosequencing, statistical association of individual TCRs with disease status, and machine learning were combined to predict cytomegalovirus infection status. A later analysis re-examined previously published TCR beta repertoires from about 670 donors and added high-resolution HLA genotyping to investigate patterns of TCR occurrence. In the later analysis, no new phenotypic data were used to find candidate immune exposures; instead, reliance was placed on TCR beta sequences and their occurrence across donors. In an earlier analysis of roughly 540 of the donors, high-throughput TCR beta sequencing was used to judge whether each TCR beta V gene segment behaved as functional or pseudogenic. Donor age, sex, ethnicity and CMV serostatus were compiled alongside the repertoire data. A later genetic analysis used genome-wide SNP genotypes for about 55% of the 666 donors, treating that subset as a discovery cohort. Every discovery cohort repertoire had been produced on one sequencing platform. Class I and class II HLA loci were covered by the typing at four-digit resolution. Typing coverage varied by locus: roughly 620-630 donors for A, B, C, DRB1 and DQB1; approximately 500 for DQA1; over 600 for DPA1; roughly 450 for DPB1. Because of strong linkage in the cohort, five DR-DQ haplotypes were treated as single units for association and clustering. On average, around 240,000 unique TCR beta nucleotide sequences were sequenced per donor among a few hundred genotyped donors of the cohort, with roughly 18% of those sequences being non-productive. Beyond this particular receptor, the publication reports: In a later analysis, HLA-associated TCR beta chains showed more clonal expansion and lower generation probabilities than non-associated chains that were equally common. Strong co-occurrence of HLA alleles, especially DR and DQ, made assigning TCR associations to individual alleles difficult. Most TCR sequences were seen in very few donors, while some public TCRs were found in many individuals. In both the original and validation cohorts, the classifier was reported to diagnose cytomegalovirus status with high specificity and sensitivity. A later genetic analysis reported fewer N-insertions in productive TCRs among donors in an Asian-associated ancestry cluster than the approximately 670-donor mean. About 15 rarely observed V segments, including chromosome 9 orphons, were excluded from the earlier analysis of several hundred of the donors because counts were too low. The cohort was sequenced for TCR beta chains only, and without alpha or paired-chain data the features that could be detected were limited. An earlier analysis of some 590 of the donors showed that most TCR beta V segments appeared in productive rearrangements either about 90% or about 30% of the time, which broadly matched IMGT annotations. A cluster of highly shared sequence variants was judged likely to be a technical artifact of the sequencing pipeline. The presence/absence analyses assumed that sequencing depth was roughly uniform across donors, and that assumption may not be true. The study gave a list of about 170 TCR beta chains associated with cytomegalovirus. A few of the identified cytomegalovirus-associated TCR beta chains were confirmed in vitro to be specific for cytomegalovirus antigens. Because HLA typing was missing for some donors at each locus, association tests included only the typed subset. Some IMGT-functional V segments, including TRBV6-2 and TRBV6-3, could not be told apart with the 87-base-pair reads, so those segments were excluded. According to a later analysis, TCR association rates differed among HLA loci, with DRB1 alleles showing the most associated TCRs and HLA-C alleles showing the fewest. CMV serostatus was the only immune exposure information available for the cohort. According to a later analysis, most CMV-associated TCR beta chains appeared to be HLA-restricted, and the HLA associations seemed to be driven largely by CMV exposure. Correlated functional status among segregating V segments might reflect linkage disequilibrium, but an unknown experimental factor could not be ruled out. The authors suggested that the approach could potentially be extended to other disease states and immunological phenotypes. An association between a missense DCLRE1C variant and V-gene and J-gene trimming of TCR beta chains was found in a later genetic analysis and replicated in an independent cohort. A later analysis associated 16,951 TCR beta sequences with specific HLA alleles at a false discovery rate of 0.05. A further reported finding was that TCR beta sequences accurately predicted the HLA-A and HLA-B alleles for most subjects in the first cohort. According to a later analysis, parvovirus B19, influenza, CMV and Epstein-Barr virus appeared linked to several top co-occurrence clusters.

In total, 666 healthy bone marrow donors made up the cohort. At the time of sampling, every cohort member was nominally healthy, though immune exposures that went unrecorded were likely present. The donor was CMV seronegative and was included in the group of about 350 seronegative cohort members. Each donor provided a peripheral blood sample, and peripheral blood mononuclear cells were used for TCR beta sequencing. Genomic DNA extraction from the blood cell samples was performed with the Qiagen DNeasy Blood Extraction Kit. There are 16 amino acids in the CDR3, from cysteine to phenylalanine inclusive. The sequence is cut down to CDR3 DNA, 48 bases in frame from base 1. As encoded in the germline V gene, CDR1 is SGHDN while CDR2 is FVKESK. Germline trimming amounts to 1 base on V and 4 bases on J, with 3 as the count of junction bases outside the gene matches. Library construction relied on the immunoSEQ multiplex PCR assay. For the multiplex PCR, a mixture combining 60 forward primers for TCR Vbeta segments and 13 reverse primers for TCR Jbeta segments was used. The CDR3 region of rearranged TCR beta genes was amplified from genomic DNA by a multiplex PCR assay. On the Illumina HiSeq System, the amplified TCR beta libraries were sequenced as 87-base-pair reads. In the paper's pipeline: A later analysis tallied about 77 million unique TCR beta chains across the 610 or so repertoires, and approximately 9.9 million of those chains were shared by two or more donors. Raw reads were error-corrected and collapsed into unique sequences by a nearest-neighbor algorithm in which closely related sequences were merged to remove PCR and sequencing errors. To assign V, D and J gene segments, CDR3 sequences were aligned to IMGT reference sequences. For a sequence to be retained, a match of at least six nucleotides was required to both a V gene segment and a J gene segment. A rearrangement counted as productive if the CDR3 had no stop codons and remained in frame with V and J, and every other rearrangement counted as non-productive. Following IMGT convention, CDR3 was defined as the stretch from the second conserved V-encoded cysteine up to the conserved J-encoded phenylalanine. In an earlier analysis of roughly 580 of the donors, sequences lacking an unambiguous match to a single V gene segment were excluded. An earlier analysis of a few hundred of the donors classified V segments as functional when productive rearrangements were above 56.7% and as segregating when the standard deviation between donors was above 5%. To diagnose cytomegalovirus status from the catalog of TCR beta chain sequences, a statistical classification framework was built. A later analysis assigned V and J genes by comparing TCR nucleotide sequences with IMGT/GENE-DB human TR gene sequences. In a later analysis, CDR3 sequences and most-parsimonious VDJ recombination scenarios were assigned using the TCRdist pipeline. In a later analysis, each TCR beta chain was defined by its CDR3 amino acid sequence together with its V-gene family, and reads lacking a unique V-gene family were excluded. As a way to deal with suspected cross-contamination and a sequencing artifact, a later analysis dropped 592 nucleotide sequences that were highly shared and had low generation probability. For each public chain, a later analysis derived a clonal expansion index from normalized ranks of inferred template counts within each repertoire. A later analysis computed generation probabilities with a VDJ recombination model fitted to out-of-frame rearrangements, and checked the results against IGoR. In a later analysis, TCR-TCR, TCR-HLA and TCR-CMV co-occurrence was scored with hypergeometric tests, and a repertoire-size bias correction was applied to TCR pairs. To estimate false discovery rates, a later analysis permuted the HLA or CMV assignments 20 times. In a later analysis, co-occurring TCRs were grouped using DBSCAN, and TCRdist sequence similarity was added for clustering within HLA-allele-positive subsets. Co-occurrence clustering excluded repertoires with fewer than 30,000 or more than 120,000 public chains, plus five with anomalous nucleotide sharing. TCRdb took over this immuneACCESS table, retaining in-frame rearrangements with V and J assigned. Such tables are incomplete; in checked studies, under half of the missing clones stem from an unresolved V gene, and the remainder is unexplained. V and J calls plus clone size are reproduced from that table; the DNA served to infer D and trimming. The sample records approximately 130,000 clones, around 80% of which are singletons. The top ten clones comprise about 3.4% of the sample.

As concerns this clone: The specificity of this receptor is unknown. Base qualities are missing; no much larger clone stands one base away.

The chain is made from TRBV14 and TRBJ2-2; TRBD1 aligns with 10 central bases. The source is a man aged 25-45 years in good health and CMV-seronegative. The material sequenced was PBMCs. The encoded CDR3 is CASSQVTGGRTGELFF. In nucleotides, the sequence is TGTGCCAGCAGCCAAGTGACAGGGGGCCGCACCGGGGAGCTGTTTTTT.